The 6 T cell receptor beta chains given below trace back to one sample, sequenced in a study of Ad26.COV2.S vaccination and SARS-CoV-2 variants (dated by TCRdb to 2020 to 2022). Library preparation used the immunoSEQ multiplex PCR assay. TCRdb limited this immuneACCESS table to in-frame rearrangements with V and J called. A share of clones is missing; checked studies link under half to unresolved V genes, and the rest is unexplained. The sample table lists about 410,000 clones, roughly nine tenths of them with a count of one. The ten largest account for around 3.4% of the sample. The label giving this sample's treatment or condition can be read as: 19 received Ad26.COV2.S at low or high dose, single or two shots; about 5 received placebo; per-sample allocation not given. For vaccine and placebo recipients, repertoires were sequenced using samples collected on day 63 after the first injection. The sample here was peripheral blood, taken in a trial of Ad26.COV2.S vaccine versus placebo. Receptor source: a person aged 18-65 years who received the Ad26.COV2.S COVID-19 vaccine or a placebo.

This rearrangement joins TRBV9 to TRBJ1-3; D is ambiguous. V gave up 4 bases and J gave up 4 bases, with 9 bases separating them. Germline-derived CDR1 and CDR2 are SGDLS and YYNGEE. The CDR3 totals 13 residues. CDR3 residues: CASSTASGNTIYF. The CDR3 coding sequence is TGTGCCAGCAGCACAGCCTCCGGAAACACCATATATTTT.

This chain uses TRBV7-9 with TRBJ1-1, with TRBD1 matching 7 bases. Germline CDR1 and CDR2: SEHNR and FQNEAQ (reference sequence). J gave up 5 bases and V 0 bases, and 6 bases lay outside the gene matches. This CDR3 has 15 amino acids. This chain's CDR3 is CASSLAAGGETEAFF. The CDR3 DNA reads TGTGCCAGCAGCTTAGCGGCAGGGGGTGAGACTGAAGCTTTCTTT.

The rearrangement links TRBV3-1 (or the pseudogene TRBV3-2) to TRBJ1-1, with D perhaps matching TRBD1 (6 bases). This CDR3 has 12 amino acids. V was cut by 3 bases and J by 8 bases, with 10 bases left in between. Germline V lookup: CDR1 LGHDT, CDR2 YNNKEL (reference sequence). The CDR3 nucleotides are TGTGCCAGCAGCCAGGGGGCTGTGGAAGCTTTCTTT. This translates into CASSQGAVEAFF.

This clone has just one count. This chain connects TRBV6-5 to TRBJ2-7; tentative D call: TRBD2 (6 bases). CDR1 is MNHEY, CDR2 SVGAGI, per germline. This CDR3 comprises 15 residues. Trimming left V 0 bases short and J 2 bases short, with 11 bases between. The CDR3 loop is CASSYSAGRTYEQYF. The CDR3 nucleotides are TGTGCCAGCAGTTACTCGGCGGGGAGGACCTACGAGCAGTACTTC.

The CDR3 DNA reads TGTGCCAGCAGTCTTCCGAATGCAGATACGCAGTATTTT. Its translation: CASSLPNADTQYF. This chain links TRBV12-3 or TRBV12-4 with TRBJ2-3; D remains ambiguous. Trimming took off 5 bases at V and 4 bases at J, with 10 bases between the two ends. The CDR3 totals 13 residues.

V usage is TRBV4-2 and J usage is TRBJ2-3; no clear D. The germline CDR1 and CDR2 sequences are LGHNA and YNFKEQ. The CDR3 has 12 residues. Trimming removed 4 bases at V and 3 bases at J, with 5 bases between. CDR3: CASSLTTDTQYF. DNA for the CDR3: TGTGCCAGCAGCCTCACGACAGATACGCAGTATTTT.